The T cell receptor (beta chain) described here comes from a study of blood T cell repertoires in COVID-19. Profiling relied on immunoSEQ multiplex PCR, and the TCRdb table lists in-frame clones only, not all of them. The sample contains 180,000 or so clones, about 80% of which appear only once. The sample comprised PBMCs or T cells enriched from blood (not recorded which). This TCR derives from a man in his fifties or sixties who had been exposed to COVID-19.

The CDR3 loop is CASSLVGGDTQYF. CDR3 DNA: TGCGCCAGCAGCTTGGTGGGGGGAGATACGCAGTATTTT. The rearrangement links TRBV5-1 to TRBJ2-3, with D maybe TRBD2 (6 bases). Per germline, CDR1 SGHRS and CDR2 YFSETQ. This CDR3 is built from 13 residues. V was shortened by 0 bases and J by 5 bases, with 7 bases between the two germline ends. The entire variable domain, with the rest obtained from reference TRBV5-1 and TRBJ2-3, is as follows: KAGVTQTPRYLIKTRGQQVTLSCSPISGHRSVSWYQQTPGQGLQFLFEYFSETQRNKGNFPGRFSGRQFSNSRSEMNVSTLELGDSALYLCASSLVGGDTQYFGPGTRLTVL.